The T cell receptor (beta chain) described here comes from a study of cytomegalovirus exposure and HLA in healthy donors. The PCR had 60 Vbeta and 13 Jbeta primers. TCRdb keeps only in-frame clones here, not all; method: immunoSEQ multiplex PCR. The sample carries 200,000 or so clones, roughly 84% recorded once. CDR1 and CDR2 (germline): GTSNPN, SVGIG (reference sequence). J gave up 8 bases and V 5 bases, and 6 bases lay outside the gene matches. The CDR3 is 13 amino acids. In nominal health when sampled, donors likely had unrecorded immune exposures nonetheless. This clone occurred a few times. The specimen sequenced was PBMCs. J is TRBJ1-4 and V is TRBV30; 9 nucleotides line up with TRBD1. This receptor was taken from a girl less than two years old in good health and CMV-seronegative. CDR3 sequence (DNA): TGTGCCTGGGTGGACAGGGGTCGGGAAAAACTGTTTTTT. This codes for CAWVDRGREKLFF.